Listed here are 4 T cell receptor beta chains from one sample, sequenced in a study of blood T cell repertoires in COVID-19. Here immunoSEQ multiplex PCR was the method, and the copy in TCRdb shows in-frame clones only, minus some. The sample holds about 89,000 clones, about 80% seen once. The sequenced sample was peripheral blood. The receptors come from a woman aged 80 or older with acute or convalescent COVID-19.

The V gene is TRBV7-9, the J gene TRBJ1-6; 10 bases match TRBD1. The germline V gene has CDR1 SEHNR and CDR2 FQNEAQ (reference sequence). With 4 bases clipped from V and 0 bases from J, the junction kept 3 bases outside the gene matches. This CDR3 spans 17 amino acids. CDR3 nucleotides: TGTGCCAGCAGCTCTGGACAGGGGGGCTCCTATAATTCACCCCTCCACTTT. Amino acid sequence: CASSSGQGGSYNSPLHF.

The rearrangement uses TRBV7-6 and TRBJ2-3, with D possibly being TRBD2 (6 bases). V was pared by 2 bases and J by 0 bases, with 9 bases between. The CDR3 has 15 residues. CDR1 is SGHVS, CDR2 FNYEAQ, per germline. In nucleotides, the CDR3 is TGTGCCAGCAGCTTATCGGCGGGAAGCACAGATACGCAGTATTTT. This sequence encodes CASSLSAGSTDTQYF.

This clone has only a few counts. The genes are TRBV5-6 and TRBJ1-2; D remains ambiguous. The ends were cut back, 0 bases at V and 8 bases at J, with 11 bases in the middle. The CDR3 has 13 amino acids. Germline V CDR1 and CDR2: SGHDT, YYEEEE. The CDR3 spells CASSLERRGGYTF. CDR3 nucleotide sequence: TGTGCCAGCAGCTTGGAACGTCGAGGAGGCTACACCTTC. The variable domain in full, with the rest retrieved from reference TRBV5-6 and TRBJ1-2, is DAGVTQSPTHLIKTRGQQVTLRCSPKSGHDTVSWYQQALGQGPQFIFQYYEEEERQRGNFPDRFSGHQFPNYSSELNVNALLLGDSALYLCASSLERRGGYTFGSGTRLTVV.

In DNA, the CDR3 is TGTGCCAGCTGGGAGCCGGGACTAGCGGGGCGCACAGATACGCAGTATTTT. Protein sequence: CASWEPGLAGRTDTQYF. This chain links TRBV2 with TRBJ2-3; TRBD2 matches 13 bases. Germline CDR1 reads SNHLY; CDR2 reads FYNNEI. After removal of 8 bases from V and 1 base from J, the junction contained 9 bases not matched to a gene. This CDR3 has 17 residues.